This is a list of T cell receptor beta chains from one sample in a study of OX40 agonist ivuxolimab in advanced cancers. Repertoires were generated with immunoSEQ multiplex PCR, while TCRdb's copy carries only in-frame clones and drops some. The sample gives 70,000 to 90,000 clones, roughly nine tenths of which show up once; almost 8.5% is in the top ten. Sequences were derived from CD4+ or CD8+ T cells sorted from blood, sampled in a trial of the OX40 agonist ivuxolimab. The receptors stem from an adult with an advanced solid tumor such as melanoma, head and neck, liver or kidney cancer. Both conserved end residues are part of each CDR3. A D gene is named only where the DNA matches it firmly. Clone sizes are given selectively: once, few, many, or a class where the clone is expanded.

J gene,CDR3 length,clone size,V gene,D gene,CDR3 DNA,CDR3 protein
TRBJ1-5,14,-,TRBV7-8,-,TGTGCCAGCAGCCCACGAGGCGCTAATTGGCCCCAGCATTTT,CASSPRGANWPQHF
TRBJ2-1,18,-,TRBV7-7,TRBD2,TGTGCTAGCAGCTTAGGCCCGGGGACTAGCGGGAGAAGGAATGAGCAGTTCTTC,CASSLGPGTSGRRNEQFF
TRBJ2-1,11,-,TRBV27,TRBD2,TGTGCCACCACGGGGGGACGCGAGCAGTTCTTC,CATTGGREQFF
TRBJ1-5,15,-,TRBV4-3,-,TGCGCCAGCAGCCAATATCGAGGGGACAATCAGCCCCAGCATTTT,CASSQYRGDNQPQHF
TRBJ2-3,12,-,TRBV9,-,TGTGCCAGCAGCGCCCCCACAGATACGCAGTATTTT,CASSAPTDTQYF
TRBJ1-2,16,-,TRBV4-3,TRBD1,TGCGCCAGCAGCCAAGATGAAACAGGGGGCCGGAGTGGCTACACCTTC,CASSQDETGGRSGYTF
TRBJ1-5,13,-,TRBV15,-,TGTGCCACCAGCGAGGATCCTAATCAGCCCCAGCATTTT,CATSEDPNQPQHF
TRBJ2-1,14,-,TRBV6-5,-,TGTGCCAGCATTCCCGAGACACACTACAATGAGCAGTTCTTC,CASIPETHYNEQFF
TRBJ1-2,16,-,TRBV28,-,TGTGCCAGCAGTTCTCGGCTGGGGGGGACCGGCTATGGCTACACCTTC,CASSSRLGGTGYGYTF
TRBJ1-2,18,once,TRBV28,-,TGTGCCAGCAGTTTACGGGGACCAACGAGTAAGAGCGGAGTAGGCTACACCTTC,CASSLRGPTSKSGVGYTF
TRBJ2-1,14,-,TRBV28,TRBD1,TGTGCCAGCAGTCCCCCGGACAGGGCAATTGAGCAGTTCTTC,CASSPPDRAIEQFF
TRBJ2-1,12,-,TRBV6-5,-,TGTGCCAGCAGTTTTACAGGGAATGAGCAGTTCTTC,CASSFTGNEQFF
TRBJ1-3,13,-,TRBV5-3,-,TGTGCCAGAAGCCCTACGTCCCGGGACTCTCATTATTTT,CARSPTSRDSHYF
TRBJ2-1,14,-,TRBV19,-,TGTGCCAGTAGGGGCTATAGCGTCTACAATGAGCAGTTCTTC,CASRGYSVYNEQFF
TRBJ1-3,17,-,TRBV16,TRBD1,TGTGCCAGCAGCCCGGGGGGGGACAGAGACTCTGGAAACACCATATATTTT,CASSPGGDRDSGNTIYF
TRBJ2-1,13,-,TRBV6-6,-,TGTGCCAGCACCCCCCGGGTTGACAATGAGCAGTTCTTC,CASTPRVDNEQFF
TRBJ1-3,14,-,TRBV5-4,-,TGTGCCAGCAGCTTGGGTCTCTCTGGAAACACCATATATTTT,CASSLGLSGNTIYF
TRBJ2-1,11,-,TRBV2,-,TGTGCCAGCCGACTAGTTCTCGAGCAGTTCTTC,CASRLVLEQFF
TRBJ2-1,14,-,TRBV6-1,TRBD2,TGTGCCAGCAGTGAAAGGACTAGCGGGGGAGAGCAGTTCTTC,CASSERTSGGEQFF
TRBJ1-5,12,few,TRBV2,-,TGTGCCAGCAGTGAATTCGTGCAGCCCCAGCATTTT,CASSEFVQPQHF
TRBJ1-1,13,few,TRBV9,TRBD1,TGTGCCAGCAGCCCAGGACAGGGTACTGAAGCTTTCTTT,CASSPGQGTEAFF
TRBJ1-5,15,-,TRBV15,TRBD1,TGTGCCACCAGCAGAGATGGACAGGCCAATCAGCCCCAGCATTTT,CATSRDGQANQPQHF
TRBJ1-1,14,-,TRBV2,-,TGTGCCAGCAACACCGGGGGTAGTAGGACTGAAGCTTTCTTT,CASNTGGSRTEAFF
TRBJ2-5,15,-,TRBV7-8,TRBD1,TGTGCCAGCAGCTCACCTCAGGACAGGGCCCTAACCCAGTACTTC,CASSSPQDRALTQYF
TRBJ1-1,15,-,TRBV7-9,-,TGTGCCAGCAGGGCCCCCCTACAGGAGAACACTGAAGCTTTCTTT,CASRAPLQENTEAFF
TRBJ1-1,13,few,TRBV2,-,TGTGCCAGCACTTTTAGGAAGGCGATTGAAGCTTTCTTT,CASTFRKAIEAFF
TRBJ1-3,15,-,TRBV4-1,TRBD1,TGCGCCAGCAGCGACCGACAGGGATCCGGAAACACCATATATTTT,CASSDRQGSGNTIYF
TRBJ2-3,11,-,TRBV20-1,-,TGCAGTGCTAGATCCACAGATACGCAGTATTTT,CSARSTDTQYF
TRBJ1-2,14,-,TRBV9,-,TGTGCCAGCAGCGCCGCCGGGCAAAACTATGGCTACACCTTC,CASSAAGQNYGYTF
TRBJ2-3,14,-,TRBV5-8,TRBD1,TGTGCCAGCAGCTGGGACAGAGGCACAGATACGCAGTATTTT,CASSWDRGTDTQYF
TRBJ1-2,15,-,TRBV9,TRBD1,TGTGCCAGCAGCGTCCGGGACAGGGAACCCTATGGCTACACCTTC,CASSVRDREPYGYTF
TRBJ1-5,13,-,TRBV2,-,TGTGCCAGCAGTGAGTGGGTGAATCAGCCCCAGCATTTT,CASSEWVNQPQHF
TRBJ1-5,13,-,TRBV10-3,-,TGTGCCATCACGGCGCAGCCCTTTTTCCCTCAGCATTTT,CAITAQPFFPQHF
TRBJ2-3,15,-,TRBV19,-,TGTGCCAGTAGGGACCCTGAACGGGGCACAGATACGCAGTATTTT,CASRDPERGTDTQYF
TRBJ1-5,16,-,TRBV4-1,-,TGCGCCAGCAGCCTCGAAGGACAATATAGCAATCAGCCCCAGCATTTT,CASSLEGQYSNQPQHF
TRBJ1-2,14,-,TRBV28,-,TGTGCCAGCAGGTATCCCCATCCTAACTATGGCTACACCTTC,CASRYPHPNYGYTF
TRBJ2-7,12,-,TRBV28,-,TGTGCCAGCAGTTCCCTTTCCTACGAGCAGTACTTC,CASSSLSYEQYF
TRBJ2-4,11,-,TRBV6-6,-,TGTGCCATCACGGACGGAAACATTCAGTACTTC,CAITDGNIQYF
TRBJ2-5,15,once,TRBV6-5,-,TGTGCCAGCAGTTACTCCCCGGGAACGGAAGAGACCCAGTACTTC,CASSYSPGTEETQYF
TRBJ2-3,16,-,TRBV4-3,-,TGCGCCAGCAGCCAAGATCGGACGGGATTCACAGATACGCAGTATTTT,CASSQDRTGFTDTQYF
TRBJ1-5,16,-,TRBV6-1,-,TGTGCCAGCAGAGAATACCGGGACGGATACAATCAGCCCCAGCATTTT,CASREYRDGYNQPQHF
TRBJ1-5,14,-,TRBV7-8,-,TGTGCCAGCAGCTTAGCAGGGTTATTTGAGCCCCAGCATTTT,CASSLAGLFEPQHF
TRBJ1-3,14,-,TRBV6-5,TRBD1,TGTGCCAGCAGTACACGGACAGGGGGGAACACCATATATTTT,CASSTRTGGNTIYF
TRBJ2-4,11,-,TRBV30,-,TGTGCCATTCTAGCCAAAAACATTCAGTACTTC,CAILAKNIQYF
TRBJ2-1,13,-,TRBV4-1,-,TGCGCCAGCAGCCTCCTGAAGAGGGGTGAGCAGTTCTTC,CASSLLKRGEQFF
TRBJ1-2,14,-,TRBV30,-,TGTGCCTGGAGTGTAGGTCAGGGAGGCGATGGCTACACCTTC,CAWSVGQGGDGYTF
TRBJ2-1,16,-,TRBV27,TRBD2,TGTGCCAGCAGTAGGGGACTAGCGGGAGTAATCGATGAGCAGTTCTTC,CASSRGLAGVIDEQFF
TRBJ2-3,15,-,TRBV27,-,TGTGCCAGCAGTTTACGCAGGGGATGGGCAGATACGCAGTATTTT,CASSLRRGWADTQYF
TRBJ2-1,11,-,TRBV27,-,TGTGCCAGCAGTCAAAACAATGAGCAGTTCTTC,CASSQNNEQFF
TRBJ2-3,13,-,TRBV27,-,TGTGCCAGCAGTTTATCGAGCACAGATACGCAGTATTTT,CASSLSSTDTQYF
TRBJ2-5,15,-,TRBV30,-,TGTGCCTGGGACCCCTCTCGAGGGAGTGGGGAGACCCAGTACTTC,CAWDPSRGSGETQYF
TRBJ2-1,19,-,TRBV15,TRBD2,TGTGCCACCAGCCCCTTTTCTAGCGGGGGGCTCCTCAAACACAATGAGCAGTTCTTC,CATSPFSSGGLLKHNEQFF
TRBJ1-5,14,-,TRBV6-5,-,TGTGCCAGCAGTTACGGCCAGACGGATCAGCCCCAGCATTTT,CASSYGQTDQPQHF
TRBJ2-3,14,-,TRBV27,-,TGTGCCAGCAGTTTATTCCCGGGCACAGATACGCAGTATTTT,CASSLFPGTDTQYF
TRBJ1-1,14,-,TRBV19,TRBD1,TGTGCCAGTAGTTGGACAGGTCTGAACACTGAAGCTTTCTTT,CASSWTGLNTEAFF
TRBJ2-1,15,-,TRBV28,-,TGTGCCAGCAGTTTAGGGCAGGTAACCGGCGATGAGCAGTTCTTC,CASSLGQVTGDEQFF
TRBJ1-2,12,-,TRBV12-5,-,TGTGCTAGTGGCCCCGACAGCTATGGCTACACCTTC,CASGPDSYGYTF